These 5 T cell receptor beta chains were all obtained from the same sample, sequenced in a study of T cell responses to AZD1222 COVID-19 vaccine. The method was immunoSEQ multiplex PCR; TCRdb's version includes in-frame clones alone and lacks a portion of them. The sample includes more than 120,000 clones, roughly 86% of them seen just once. Sequencing used peripheral blood, obtained 28 days after the second AZD1222 dose. These receptor sequences come from an adult who received the AZD1222 COVID-19 vaccine.

The chain joins TRBV4-2 to TRBJ2-5; 9 bases align to TRBD2. J lost 4 bases, V lost 6 bases, and 9 bases had no gene match. This CDR3 has 15 amino acids. Germline lookup yields CDR1 LGHNA and CDR2 YNFKEQ. The CDR3 here is CASRGWREGGETQYF. The CDR3 nucleotides are TGTGCCAGCAGAGGCTGGCGGGAGGGAGGAGAGACCCAGTACTTC.

The sample holds one count of this clone. The chain employs TRBV2 and TRBJ1-5, with D unclear. Trimming took 6 bases from V and 6 from J, leaving 15 bases between them. The CDR3 loop spans 14 amino acids. Germline V gene lookup returns CDR1 SNHLY and CDR2 FYNNEI. CDR3 residues: CASRKEGVGQPQHF. DNA of the CDR3: TGTGCCAGCAGGAAAGAGGGTGTCGGTCAGCCCCAGCATTTT. Combining the CDR3 with reference TRBV2 and TRBJ1-5 gives the whole variable domain EPEVTQTPSHQVTQMGQEVILRCVPISNHLYFYWYRQILGQKVEFLVSFYNNEISEKSEIFDDQFSVERPDGSNFTLKIRSTKLEDSAMYFCASRKEGVGQPQHFGDGTRLSIL.

The chain recombines TRBV19 with TRBJ2-4, with D hard to call. Per the germline V gene, CDR1 is LNHDA and CDR2 is SQIVND (reference sequence). The V end lost 6 bases, the J end lost 2 bases, and 17 bases lay between the germline ends. The CDR3 sequence is 16 residues long. CDR3 residues: CASRDLRVVTKNIQYF. The CDR3 DNA follows: TGTGCCAGTAGGGACCTAAGGGTTGTAACCAAAAACATTCAGTACTTC.

The chain uses TRBV5-4 and TRBJ1-1; D is unclear. Trimming cost V 4 bases and J 3 bases, with 19 bases left between them. Germline CDR1 is SGHNT and CDR2 is YYREEE (reference sequence). The CDR3 runs to 16 residues. Here the CDR3 reads CASSPLRGKGYTEAFF. CDR3 nucleotide sequence: TGTGCCAGCAGCCCCCTTCGGGGTAAAGGGTACACTGAAGCTTTCTTT.

The chain links TRBV7-8 to TRBJ1-1; no reliable D call. The CDR3 totals 13 residues. Looked up from germline, CDR1 is SGHVS and CDR2 is FQNEAQ. The V and J ends lost 1 base and 6 bases respectively, with 9 bases between them. The CDR3 sequence is CASSLVGVSEAFF. For the CDR3, the DNA is TGTGCCAGCAGCTTAGTAGGAGTTTCTGAAGCTTTCTTT.